This T cell receptor beta chain was sequenced in a study of T cells in Graves' hyperthyroidism and ophthalmopathy. Germline V CDR1 and CDR2: MNHEY, SMNVEV (reference sequence). The CDR3 extends over 14 amino acids. Trimming removed 3 bases from V and 0 bases from J, with 6 bases in between. TCR beta CDR3 sequences were amplified from RNA transcripts. The HTBI primer set was used in a first-round RT-PCR of the TCR CDR3. TCRdb reprocessed the multiplex PCR reads with MiXCR, giving one entry per CDR3 protein. The table lists nearly 600,000 distinct CDR3 sequences, 14% of them singletons. This clonotype occurred a few times.

The V call is TRBV27, the J call TRBJ1-5; D remains unclear. The sequenced material came from blood. The sequence came from a woman aged 30 to 39 with Graves' hyperthyroidism that later progressed to Graves' ophthalmopathy. CDR3 sequence: CASSFLSSNQPQHF. In nucleotides, the CDR3 is TGTGCCAGCAGTTTCCTGAGTAGCAATCAGCCCCAGCATTTT.